Shown below are 29 T cell receptor beta chains from a single sample sequenced in a study of cytomegalovirus exposure and HLA in healthy donors. Both 60 Vbeta primers and 13 Jbeta primers went into the PCR. Clones were read by immunoSEQ multiplex PCR, and TCRdb kept only the in-frame ones, dropping some. The data contain around 170,000 clones, over 70% of them singletons. The specimen sequenced was PBMCs. Receptor source: a man in his fifties in good health and CMV-seronegative.

This clone was observed a handful of times. The chain combines TRBV7-7 with TRBJ2-5, with 7 bases lining up with TRBD1. J lost 5 bases, V lost 5 bases, and 8 bases had no gene match. The CDR3 sequence is 14 residues long. Germline V gene data show CDR1 as SSHAT and CDR2 as FNYEAQ (reference sequence). In nucleotides, the CDR3 is TGTGCCAGCAGCCGACAGGGAGACGGCGAGACCCAGTACTTC. Its translation: CASSRQGDGETQYF. The full variable domain, with the rest looked up from reference TRBV7-7 and TRBJ2-5, is GAGVSQSPRYKVTKRGQDVTLRCDPISSHATLYWYQQALGQGPEFLTYFNYEAQPDKSGLPSDRFSAERPEGSISTLTIQRTEQRDSAMYRCASSRQGDGETQYFGPGTRLLVL.

This rearrangement joins TRBV6-1 to TRBJ1-5; no reliable D call. V gave up 1 base and J gave up 0 bases, with 4 bases separating them. Germline CDR1 and CDR2: MNHNS and SASEGT. This CDR3 is 14 amino acids long. The chain's CDR3 is CASSEGDSNQPQHF. CDR3 DNA: TGTGCCAGCAGTGAAGGCGATAGCAATCAGCCCCAGCATTTT.

V gene TRBV4-3 combines with J gene TRBJ1-1, with unresolved D. Germline assignment: CDR1 LGHNA and CDR2 YSLEER. Trimming cost V 1 base and J 1 base, with 10 bases left between them. The CDR3 length is 15 residues. This CDR3 reads CASSQVVEANTEAFF. The CDR3 region has the DNA TGCGCCAGCAGCCAAGTAGTGGAGGCGAACACTGAAGCTTTCTTT.

This chain connects TRBV7-9 to TRBJ2-2; 9 positions agree with TRBD1. CDR1 SEHNR and CDR2 FQNEAQ come from the germline V gene (reference sequence). Trimming took 1 base from V and 1 from J; bases not matched to a gene: 1. The CDR3 sequence is 16 residues long. The CDR3 DNA follows: TGTGCCAGCAGCTTAGGGGGACAGGGGAACACCGGGGAGCTGTTTTTT. Translating gives CASSLGGQGNTGELFF.

The V gene is TRBV5-1, the J gene TRBJ2-5; D gene unclear. The CDR3 length is 13 residues. Trimming shortened V by 2 bases and J by 4 bases, and 9 bases separated the two germline ends. Looked up from germline, CDR1 is SGHRS and CDR2 is YFSETQ. Here the CDR3 DNA reads TGCGCCAGCAGCTTCTTCGGCGGAGAGACCCAGTACTTC. Its translation is CASSFFGGETQYF.

This clone was found once. This CDR3 reads CATKLGTMNTEAFF. As DNA, the CDR3 is TGTGCCACCAAACTAGGGACAATGAACACTGAAGCTTTCTTT. This sequence joins TRBV19 and TRBJ1-1, with a weak D call TRBD1 (6 bases). Germline assignment: CDR1 LNHDA and CDR2 SQIVND (reference sequence). The CDR3 has 14 amino acids. Between the trimmed V and J ends, which lost 10 bases and 0 bases, there was a span of 15 bases.

The chain employs TRBV7-9 and TRBJ2-5; maybe TRBD1 (5 bases). The ends were cut back, 1 base at V and 5 bases at J, with 8 bases in the middle. CDR1 and CDR2 (germline): SEHNR, FQNEAQ (reference sequence). The CDR3 is made up of 13 amino acids. The CDR3 loop is CASSLGQQETQYF. CDR3 in DNA: TGTGCCAGCAGCTTAGGACAGCAGGAGACCCAGTACTTC. Complete variable domain (other parts from reference TRBV7-9 and TRBJ2-5): DTGVSQNPRHKITKRGQNVTFRCDPISEHNRLYWYRQTLGQGPEFLTYFQNEAQLEKSRLLSDRFSAERPKGSFSTLEIQRTEQGDSAMYLCASSLGQQETQYFGPGTRLLVL.

As DNA, the CDR3 is TGTGCCAGCCGGACCTCAGGGTTAGATAATTCACCCCTCCACTTT. Protein: CASRTSGLDNSPLHF. The chain joins TRBV19 to TRBJ1-6, with D perhaps matching TRBD1 (5 bases). Trimming left V 9 bases short and J 5 bases short, with 17 bases between. The CDR3 runs 15 residues. The germline gives CDR1 LNHDA, CDR2 SQIVND (reference sequence).

The CDR3 spells CASSLGSKSSYEQYF. The CDR3, as DNA: TGTGCCAGCAGCTTGGGCTCCAAGAGCTCCTACGAGCAGTACTTC. The chain links TRBV5-6 to TRBJ2-7; no firm D call. Trimming removed 0 bases from V and 0 bases from J, with 10 bases in between. CDR3 length: 15 residues. Germline-derived CDR1 and CDR2 are SGHDT and YYEEEE.

This clone was counted only a few times. The chain carries TRBV19 and TRBJ2-5; no clear D. The CDR3 consists of 14 residues. Trimming removed 2 bases from V and 1 base from J, with 8 bases in between. Germline V CDR1 and CDR2: LNHDA, SQIVND (reference sequence). This chain's CDR3 is CASSISPSQETQYF. The CDR3 nucleotides read TGTGCCAGTAGTATATCCCCGTCCCAAGAGACCCAGTACTTC.

Remarks on this clone: Sequence at one end of the junction differs from germline and may be a read error. The J gene is TRBJ2-3, the V gene TRBV6-4; TRBD1 might be the D (6 bases). Germline V gene sequence: CDR1 MRHNA, CDR2 SNTAGT. The length of the CDR3 is 15 residues. CDR3 amino acids: CASSDSGQITHTQYF. CDR3 nucleotide sequence: TGTGCCAGCAGTGACTCGGGACAAATCACACATACGCAGTATTTT.

The V call is TRBV7-2, the J call TRBJ1-2; D ambiguous. Trimming left V 6 bases short and J 4 bases short, with 12 bases between. Germline CDR1 is SGHTA and CDR2 is FQGNSA. The CDR3 sequence is 13 residues long. As DNA, the CDR3 is TGTGCCAGCAGACAAACAGCAAGCTATGGCTACACCTTC. The encoded protein is CASRQTASYGYTF.

This rearrangement joins TRBV29-1 to TRBJ2-4, with 7 positions matching TRBD2. There are 15 residues in the CDR3. Germline CDR1 is SQVTM and CDR2 is ANQGSEA. V lost 0 bases and J lost 3; bases outside the gene matches: 5. The CDR3 DNA reads as TGCAGCGTTGAAGATCAGGCTAGCGGCAAAAACATTCAGTACTTC. Protein: CSVEDQASGKNIQYF.

This rearrangement joins TRBV19 to TRBJ2-7; 7 nucleotides align to TRBD1. Germline values: CDR1 LNHDA, CDR2 SQIVND (reference sequence). The CDR3 sequence is 15 residues long. Trimming took 10 bases from V and 2 from J; bases not matched to a gene: 14. CDR3 sequence: CATKRGRQGTYEQYF. Written as DNA, the CDR3 is TGTGCCACAAAGCGAGGGCGACAGGGCACCTACGAGCAGTACTTC.

The chain recombines TRBV15 with TRBJ2-1; 10 bases map to TRBD2. V shed 5 bases, J shed 4 bases, and the junction held 5 bases outside the gene matches. CDR3 size: 15 residues. Germline V gene sequence: CDR1 LNHNV, CDR2 YYDKDF (reference sequence). CDR3: CATSVGLAVYNEQFF. Here the CDR3 DNA reads TGTGCCACCAGCGTCGGACTAGCGGTATACAATGAGCAGTTCTTC. The full variable domain, in which reference TRBV15 and TRBJ2-1 provide the parts outside the CDR3, is DAMVIQNPRYQVTQFGKPVTLSCSQTLNHNVMYWYQQKSSQAPKLLFHYYDKDFNNEADTPDNFQSRRPNTSFCFLDIRSPGLGDTAMYLCATSVGLAVYNEQFFGPGTRLTVL.

This rearrangement joins TRBV7-9 to TRBJ2-2, with D possibly being TRBD1 (6 bases). Trimming took off 1 base at V and 6 bases at J, with 9 bases between the two ends. The CDR3 consists of 14 residues. Per germline, CDR1 SEHNR and CDR2 FQNEAQ (reference sequence). The CDR3 DNA sequence: TGTGCCAGCAGCTTAGTTTCAGGGGCCGGGGAGCTGTTTTTT. This encodes CASSLVSGAGELFF.

The rearrangement uses TRBV7-9 and TRBJ2-7; 13 nucleotides match TRBD2. V shed 5 bases, J shed 5 bases, and the junction held 6 bases outside the gene matches. Germline values: CDR1 SEHNR, CDR2 FQNEAQ (reference sequence). The CDR3 covers 15 residues. Here the CDR3 reads CASSPGLAGPNEQYF. DNA of the CDR3: TGTGCCAGCAGCCCGGGACTAGCGGGACCCAACGAGCAGTACTTC.

The chain is built from TRBV19 and TRBJ2-7; D not resolved. Germline CDR1 reads LNHDA; CDR2 reads SQIVND (reference sequence). The CDR3 extends over 14 amino acids. The germline V and J ends were trimmed by 3 bases and 0 bases, with 9 bases remaining between them. CDR3 protein: CASSISVFSYEQYF. CDR3 nucleotides: TGTGCCAGTAGTATCTCAGTATTCTCCTACGAGCAGTACTTC.

The chain combines TRBV30 with TRBJ1-4; D is possibly TRBD1 (5 bases). Germline CDR1 and CDR2: GTSNPN and SVGIG (reference sequence). There are 15 residues in the CDR3. Trimming stripped 2 bases from V and 8 bases from J, with 18 bases between. The CDR3, as DNA: TGTGCCTGGAGTCCACGGTCCCGGGGGGGGGAAAAACTGTTTTTT. Amino acid sequence: CAWSPRSRGGEKLFF.

The genes are TRBV5-1 and TRBJ1-1; D possibly corresponds to TRBD1 (5 bases). The germline gives CDR1 SGHRS, CDR2 YFSETQ. The CDR3 is 13 amino acids. Between the trimmed V and J ends, which lost 7 bases and 11 bases, there was a span of 21 bases. The CDR3 region has the DNA TGCGCCAGCCGCGGGGGGGATGGGTCTTTGGCTTTCTTT. It yields the protein CASRGGDGSLAFF. The full variable domain, with the rest looked up from reference TRBV5-1 and TRBJ1-1, is KAGVTQTPRYLIKTRGQQVTLSCSPISGHRSVSWYQQTPGQGLQFLFEYFSETQRNKGNFPGRFSGRQFSNSRSEMNVSTLELGDSALYLCASRGGDGSLAFFGQGTRLTVV.

This chain connects TRBV6-1 to TRBJ1-6; D might be TRBD1 (6 bases). Germline V gene lookup returns CDR1 MNHNS and CDR2 SASEGT. The CDR3 spans 16 residues. The V gene lost 4 bases and the J gene lost 2 bases, with 12 bases spanning the gap. DNA for the CDR3: TGTGCCAGCAGTGGAACAGGGAGGGCCTATAATTCACCCCTCCACTTT. Protein sequence: CASSGTGRAYNSPLHF.

The chain recombines TRBV5-1 with TRBJ1-1; 7 nucleotides line up with TRBD1. The CDR3 contains 13 residues. The germline CDR1 and CDR2 sequences are SGHRS and YFSETQ. The V segment lost 8 bases and the J segment 5 bases; nucleotides outside the gene matches: 9. As DNA, the CDR3 is TGCGCCAGTAGTACAGGGGAGCGGACTGAAGCTTTCTTT. Its translation: CASSTGERTEAFF.

V gene TRBV19 combines with J gene TRBJ1-1, with TRBD1 identical over 8 bases. Germline CDR1 is LNHDA and CDR2 is SQIVND (reference sequence). The J segment lost 5 bases and the V segment lost 2 bases, leaving 4 bases of the junction unmatched. The CDR3 has 14 residues. CDR3 sequence reads: CASSITGGDTEAFF. The CDR3 nucleotides are TGTGCCAGTAGTATAACAGGGGGGGATACTGAAGCTTTCTTT.

The V gene is TRBV6-1, the J gene TRBJ1-1; the D gene is possibly TRBD1 (5 bases). Germline CDR1 and CDR2: MNHNS and SASEGT. Trimming left V 2 bases short and J 11 bases short, with 12 bases between. The CDR3 is 12 amino acids. CDR3 loop: CASSETGRTAFF. For the CDR3, the DNA is TGTGCCAGCAGTGAAACAGGCCGCACGGCTTTCTTT.

Turning to this clone: At one end, the junction sequence differs from germline, possibly due to a read error. The chain is built from TRBV15 and TRBJ2-7; a weak D match, TRBD1 (7 bases). The germline V gene has CDR1 LNHNV and CDR2 YYDKDF (reference sequence). This CDR3 contains 16 residues. CDR3: CATRRGGAGRTYEQYF. In DNA form, the CDR3 reads TGTGCCACCAGAAGAGGGGGCGCAGGGAGGACCTACGAGCAGTACTTC.

This sequence joins TRBV5-6 and TRBJ1-2; 8 positions agree with TRBD1. This CDR3 has 15 amino acids. Germline V gene data show CDR1 as SGHDT and CDR2 as YYEEEE. The V and J ends lost 3 bases and 7 bases, in that order; junction bases with no gene match: 11. The CDR3 spells CASSYGQGDLRGYTF. The CDR3 region has the DNA TGTGCCAGCAGCTATGGACAGGGAGATTTGCGTGGCTACACCTTC. Complete variable domain (other parts from reference TRBV5-6 and TRBJ1-2): DAGVTQSPTHLIKTRGQQVTLRCSPKSGHDTVSWYQQALGQGPQFIFQYYEEEERQRGNFPDRFSGHQFPNYSSELNVNALLLGDSALYLCASSYGQGDLRGYTFGSGTRLTVV.

This clone was seen once. Its ends do not fully match the called genes, so a read error is possible. This chain connects TRBV7-9 to TRBJ1-1; a weak D match, TRBD1 (6 bases). The CDR3 is made up of 14 amino acids. CDR1 SEHNR and CDR2 FQNEAQ come from the germline V gene (reference sequence). In DNA, the CDR3 is TGTTCCAGCAGCTCGGGAGGGGGATTCACTGAAGCTTTCTTT. Its protein product is CSSSSGGGFTEAFF.

The chain recombines TRBV5-1 with TRBJ2-3, with TRBD2 identical over 11 bases. CDR1 and CDR2 from the germline V gene are SGHRS and YFSETQ. Trimming cost V 4 bases and J 6 bases; bases outside gene matches: 10. This CDR3 is 16 amino acids long. The CDR3 DNA sequence: TGCGCCAGCAGCCCCGGAGGGACTAGCGGAATGGATACGCAGTATTTT. As protein: CASSPGGTSGMDTQYF. Full variable domain (rest looked up from reference TRBV5-1 and TRBJ2-3): KAGVTQTPRYLIKTRGQQVTLSCSPISGHRSVSWYQQTPGQGLQFLFEYFSETQRNKGNFPGRFSGRQFSNSRSEMNVSTLELGDSALYLCASSPGGTSGMDTQYFGPGTRLTVL.

The chain employs TRBV7-2 and TRBJ1-1; 7 bases fit TRBD1. Trimming took 6 bases from V and 4 from J; bases not matched to a gene: 11. Germline V gene lookup returns CDR1 SGHTA and CDR2 FQGNSA. CDR3 length equals 15 residues. CDR3 loop: CASRPQQGLFTEAFF. In DNA, the CDR3 is TGTGCCAGCAGACCCCAACAGGGGTTGTTCACTGAAGCTTTCTTT.